A selection of T cell receptor beta chains follows, all from one sample in a study of cytomegalovirus exposure and HLA in healthy donors. This table comes from immunoSEQ multiplex PCR, and its TCRdb copy is limited to in-frame clones, with some not included. Here the sample spans approximately 150,000 clones, around three quarters being singletons. Sequencing was performed on PBMCs. The receptor source for this set is a middle-aged woman in good health and CMV-seronegative. The CDR3 runs from the conserved cysteine through the conserved F or W.

TRBV11-1 | CASTQGASGLNEQFF
TRBV29-1 | CSVGQGALNEQFF
TRBV29-1 | CSVESNTVSSYEQYF
TRBV28 | CASLRTSGLISTDTQYF
TRBV6-1 | CASSEMWYVREAFF
TRBV19 | CASSNDRGSEQYF
TRBV7-9 | CARTGGVKGANVLTF
TRBV6-5 | CASSSSKGVQETQYF
TRBV7-8 | CASSPLEGRGYTF
TRBV5-1 | CASSLGTGGLGTEAFF
TRBV28 | CASSSQGATNEKLFF
TRBV27 | CASSLRGGWTDTQYF
TRBV30 | CAWSKGKVAGSSYEQYF
TRBV18 | CASSHGGVEYNEQFF
TRBV28 | CASSTSGRSKDTQYF
TRBV7-6 | CASSLVQGRASYEQYF
TRBV5-6 | CASSENSGVNQPQHF
TRBV5-4 | CASSLDSNYGYTF
TRBV5-1 | CASSLDRAGNTIYF
TRBV18 | CASSPEREQYF
TRBV4-2 | CASSSAPTGGGSYEQYF
TRBV7-3 | CASSLTFGDTQYF
TRBV29-1 | CSVYSMNTEAFF
TRBV28 | CASSPRTGGNTEAFF
TRBV13 | CASTLNTEAFF
TRBV5-1 | CASSRDRRINEQFF
TRBV7-7 | CASSLGQDYNEQFF
TRBV7-2 | CASSQTPRGPDTQYF
TRBV7-9 | CASSSSDGATNEKLFF
TRBV15 | CATSTRDRDYEQYF
TRBV28 | CATLGWDSYGYTF
TRBV5-1 | CASSRGAYEQFF
TRBV4-2 | CASSQVGGLAGAGYTGELFF
TRBV11-2 | CASSFGMGEQFF
TRBV19 | CASSISWDRGDTEAFF
TRBV10-3 | CAISAGVGDQPQHF
TRBV13 | CASSPGTSGRAVDTQYF
TRBV25-1 | CASSGQGPNEQFF
TRBV5-6 | CASSLGGRTNYGYTF
TRBV2 | CASRQGFTGELFF
TRBV5-8 | CASSSDGAGYRTDTQYF
TRBV6-1 | CASSLAGAGGTQYF
TRBV7-8 | CASTTGGSSEQYF
TRBV11-3 | CASSPRPLAGAADTQYF
TRBV30 | CAWSVGLPGVSTDTQYF
TRBV10-3 | CAISVTSNYNEQFF
TRBV7-8 | CASSFGRVGAARDEQFF